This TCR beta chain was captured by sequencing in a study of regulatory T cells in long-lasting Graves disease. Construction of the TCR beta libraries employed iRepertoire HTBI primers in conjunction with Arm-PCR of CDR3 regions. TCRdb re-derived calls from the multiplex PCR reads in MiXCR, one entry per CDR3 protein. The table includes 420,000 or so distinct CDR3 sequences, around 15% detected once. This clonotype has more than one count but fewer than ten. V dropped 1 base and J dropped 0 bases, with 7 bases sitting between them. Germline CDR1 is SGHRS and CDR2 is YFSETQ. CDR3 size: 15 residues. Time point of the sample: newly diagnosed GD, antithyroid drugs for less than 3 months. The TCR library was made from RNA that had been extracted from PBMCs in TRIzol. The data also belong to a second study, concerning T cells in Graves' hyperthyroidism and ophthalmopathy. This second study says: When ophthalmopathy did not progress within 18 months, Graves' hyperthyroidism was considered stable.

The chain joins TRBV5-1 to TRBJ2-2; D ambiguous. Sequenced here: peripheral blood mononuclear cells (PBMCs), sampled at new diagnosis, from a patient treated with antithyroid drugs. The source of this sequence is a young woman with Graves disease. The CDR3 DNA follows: TGCGCCAGCAGCTTGAAACTTCCGAACACCGGGGAGCTGTTTTTT. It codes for CASSLKLPNTGELFF.